This T cell receptor (beta chain) came from a study of T cell responses to AZD1222 COVID-19 vaccine. Profiled with immunoSEQ multiplex PCR; TCRdb holds only in-frame clones, not every one. The table lists more than 100,000 clones, almost 95% of them singletons. The ends lost 0 bases at V and 8 bases at J; junction bases unmatched: 5. Germline CDR1 reads SGHAT; CDR2 reads FQNNGV. The CDR3 is 15 amino acids. The J gene is TRBJ1-2, the V gene TRBV11-2; TRBD1 aligns across 11 bases. The sequences come from peripheral blood, collected on day 0 of AZD1222 vaccination. The sequence was obtained from an adult in good health. The CDR3 region has the DNA TGTGCCAGCAGCTTAGATTGGACAGGGGGCGCAGGCTACACCTTC. Translated, it gives CASSLDWTGGAGYTF.